A selection of T cell receptor beta chains follows, all from one sample in a study of CD8 T cells in ankylosing spondylitis. One entry per CDR3 protein results from TCRdb running MiXCR on the 5' RACE reads. The sample consists of roughly 450,000 distinct CDR3 sequences, roughly a quarter of them appearing once. Input material: blood, either unsorted or a sorted T cell fraction (not recorded which). Every receptor here comes from a male donor with ankylosing spondylitis. The CDR3 runs from the conserved cysteine through the conserved F or W. Fields, in order: clone size, J gene, D gene, V gene, CDR3 DNA, CDR3 protein. The D gene is left open where the match is weak. Not all rows give a size; the values are once, few, many and, for expanded clones, a class.

NA	TRBJ1-5	TRBD1	TRBV5-6	TGTGCCAGCAGCGCGGGACAGGGCGCTCTTCAGCCCCAGCATTTT	CASSAGQGALQPQHF
NA	TRBJ2-2	TRBD2	TRBV3-1	TGTGCCAGCAGCCCCTTGGCTAGCGGGAACACCGGGGAGCTGTTTTTT	CASSPLASGNTGELFF
few	TRBJ2-7	TRBD2	TRBV7-8	TGTGCCAGCAGCTTAGGACTAGCGGGAGAAGAGCAGTACTTC	CASSLGLAGEEQYF
NA	TRBJ2-5	TRBD1	TRBV4-1	TGCGCCAGCAGCCAAACCGGGACAGGGGACTTGGAGACCCAGTACTTC	CASSQTGTGDLETQYF
NA	TRBJ1-5	NA	TRBV29-1	TGCAGCGTCCAAGAACACCTCAATCAGCCCCAGCATTTT	CSVQEHLNQPQHF
NA	TRBJ2-5	NA	TRBV20-1	TGCAGTGCTAGTGGCGGCCCAGGTCCCAACCAAGAGACCCAGTACTTC	CSASGGPGPNQETQYF
NA	TRBJ1-1	TRBD1	TRBV30	TGTGCCTGGAGTGGAGGGGACAGGGGGCGGACTGAAGCTTTCTTT	CAWSGGDRGRTEAFF
many	TRBJ2-1	NA	TRBV3-1	TGTGCCAGCAGCCAAGAGGTTGGAATAGTGGATGAGCAGTTCTTC	CASSQEVGIVDEQFF
few	TRBJ2-1	TRBD2	TRBV5-6	TGTGCCAGCAGCTCATCCGGGACTAGCGCCTACAATGAGCAGTTCTTC	CASSSSGTSAYNEQFF
NA	TRBJ2-2	TRBD2	TRBV27	TGTGCCAGCAGCAAGGGACTAGCGGGAAGGACCGGGGAGCTGTTTTTT	CASSKGLAGRTGELFF
NA	TRBJ2-4	NA	TRBV4-2	TGTGCCAGCAGCCAAGTCGATAGGGGAATTCAGTACTTC	CASSQVDRGIQYF
few	TRBJ1-1	NA	TRBV11-2	TGTGCCAGCAGCTTAGATAGGGGCAGGGGCCCCCTGAACACTGAAGCTTTCTTT	CASSLDRGRGPLNTEAFF
NA	TRBJ2-5	NA	TRBV20-1	TGCAGTGCGGAGGAGACCCAGTACTTC	CSAEETQYF
few	TRBJ2-1	NA	TRBV6-6	TGTGCCAGCAAGGACTTCTCCGCCAATGAGCAGTTCTTC	CASKDFSANEQFF
NA	TRBJ1-4	NA	TRBV20-1	TGCAGTGCCAACCCGGGGGGTGCTAATGAAAAACTGTTTTTT	CSANPGGANEKLFF
NA	TRBJ2-7	NA	TRBV15	TGTGCCACCAGCAGAGGGAATTTCTACGAGCAGTACTTC	CATSRGNFYEQYF
few	TRBJ1-2	NA	TRBV28	TGTGCCAGCAGACCTCCGGGGGACTCCTGGGGCTACACCTTC	CASRPPGDSWGYTF
NA	TRBJ1-3	NA	TRBV16	TGTGCCAGCAGCATCGACAGGCGCGGCTCTGGAAACACCATATATTTT	CASSIDRRGSGNTIYF
NA	TRBJ2-5	TRBD1	TRBV7-2	TGTGCCAGCAGCTTAGCGGGGACAGGGGGTATGGAGACCCAGTACTTC	CASSLAGTGGMETQYF
many	TRBJ2-7	TRBD2	TRBV29-1	TGCAGCGTTGAACTAGCGGGAGTGGGGGAGCAGTACTTC	CSVELAGVGEQYF
NA	TRBJ2-5	NA	TRBV5-1	TGCGCCAGCAGCCTAGGGCAGGGGAAACAAGAGACCCAGTACTTC	CASSLGQGKQETQYF
few	TRBJ2-3	NA	TRBV7-9	TGTGCCAGCAGCTTAATTGGCAGCACAGATACGCAGTATTTT	CASSLIGSTDTQYF
few	TRBJ2-1	NA	TRBV2	TGTGCCAGCAGTGAAGGTGGGGGAAGGTTCTTC	CASSEGGGRFF
few	TRBJ2-1	TRBD2	TRBV20-1	TGCAGTGCTTCCCCACCGGGACTAGCGGGAGGAGTGGGTTACAATGAGCAGTTCTTC	CSASPPGLAGGVGYNEQFF
few	TRBJ1-1	NA	TRBV12-3/TRBV12-4	TGTGCCAGCAGTTTCGTCGACCAAACTGAAGCTTTCTTT	CASSFVDQTEAFF
many	TRBJ2-1	TRBD2	TRBV7-9	TGTGCCAGCACCCCGGGGACTAGCGGTTACAATGAGCAGTTCTTC	CASTPGTSGYNEQFF
once	TRBJ1-5	NA	TRBV10-3	TGTGCCATCAGTGAGATGAATAGCAATCAGCCCCAGCATTTT	CAISEMNSNQPQHF
NA	TRBJ1-1	NA	TRBV20-1	TGCAGTGCCCTCAGGGGCAGGGGTACTGAAGCTTTCTTT	CSALRGRGTEAFF
NA	TRBJ1-1	NA	TRBV20-1	TGCAGTGCTAGACAGGACAGCCTGAACACTGAAGCTTTCTTT	CSARQDSLNTEAFF
NA	TRBJ2-1	NA	TRBV6-2/TRBV6-3	TGTGCCAGCAGGGCACAGATCTACAATGAGCAGTTCTTC	CASRAQIYNEQFF
many	TRBJ2-3	NA	TRBV20-1	TGCGCCCACCGGGGGGCTGGCACAGATACGCAGTATTTT	CAHRGAGTDTQYF
few	TRBJ2-7	TRBD2	TRBV20-1	TGCAGTGCTAGGGGACTATTCTACGAGCAGTACTTC	CSARGLFYEQYF
many	TRBJ1-1	NA	TRBV5-1	TGCGCCAGCAGCTTGGATGTATTCGGCACTGAAGCTTTCTTT	CASSLDVFGTEAFF
few	TRBJ1-3	NA	TRBV12-3/TRBV12-4	TGTGCCAGCAGTCTCGTGGGGGCTTTAGGAAACACCATATATTTT	CASSLVGALGNTIYF
NA	TRBJ1-1	NA	TRBV20-1	TGCAGTGCTAGAGTTCTGACAGGAGAAGCTTTCTTT	CSARVLTGEAFF
many	TRBJ2-2	NA	TRBV4-2	TGTGCCAGCAGCCCGGGACTCGCGAACACCGGGGAGCTGTTTTTT	CASSPGLANTGELFF
few	TRBJ1-5	TRBD1	TRBV6-1	TGTGCCAGCAGTGGCCGGACAGGGGGCAATCAGCCCCAGCATTTT	CASSGRTGGNQPQHF
NA	TRBJ2-3	NA	TRBV5-1	TGCGCCAGCAGCTTCCAGCATCCAACCACAGATACGCAGTATTTT	CASSFQHPTTDTQYF
once	TRBJ2-2	NA	TRBV10-2	TGCGCCAGCAATGGACAGCGGAACACCGGGGAGCTGTTTTTT	CASNGQRNTGELFF
many	TRBJ1-1	TRBD1	TRBV12-3/TRBV12-4	TGTGCCAGCAGTTTTAGGGGGCGCGGAGGTGAAGCTTTCTTT	CASSFRGRGGEAFF